This TCR beta chain derives from a study of blood T cell repertoires in COVID-19. Turning to the study itself: Acute and convalescent COVID-19 samples came from the United States, Italy and Spain.

Using immunoSEQ multiplex PCR, the repertoire was profiled, and TCRdb retains in-frame clones only, with some absent. The data hold about 280,000 clones, with roughly four fifths observed a single time. Participants came from some 23 US areas, aged about 18 to 95 years. In the 2 weeks before study entry, exposed participants met a COVID-19 case, which was PCR-confirmed or clinician-diagnosed. V dropped 7 bases and J dropped 12; count of bases not matched to a gene: 8. In germline, CDR1 is WSHSY, CDR2 SAAADI. This CDR3 spans 14 amino acids. This TCR came from a man aged 35 to 55 who had been exposed to COVID-19. Material: PBMCs or T cells enriched from blood (not recorded which). The V gene is TRBV10-2, the J gene TRBJ2-1; 14 bases map to TRBD2. CDR3 in amino acids: CASTGTSGSWVQFF. The CDR3 bases are TGCGCCAGCACCGGGACTAGCGGGAGTTGGGTGCAGTTCTTC.